This T cell receptor (beta chain) is drawn from a study of cytomegalovirus exposure and HLA in healthy donors. Concerning this clone: What it binds is not known.

PCR primers comprised 60 Vbeta and 13 Jbeta primers. Repertoires were generated with immunoSEQ multiplex PCR, while TCRdb's copy carries only in-frame clones and drops some. Of around 130,000 clones listed, 75% to 90% were seen once; the top ten hold less than 7%. Overall study results and limits: The investigators catalogued 150 or so TCR beta chains as cytomegalovirus-associated. Most subjects had HLA-A and HLA-B alleles reportedly predicted accurately by TCR beta sequences.

The CDR3 extends over 14 amino acids. The germline gives CDR1 SEHNR, CDR2 FQNEAQ (reference sequence). The ends lost 3 bases at V and 4 bases at J; junction bases unmatched: 5. The material sequenced was PBMCs. This chain connects TRBV7-9 to TRBJ1-1; 7 bases line up with TRBD1. The TCR was taken from a woman aged 30 to 39 in good health and CMV-seropositive. CDR3 coding DNA: TGTGCCAGCAGCTTTTTACAGGGGATCACTGAAGCTTTCTTT. Translating gives CASSFLQGITEAFF. The variable domain in full, completed from reference TRBV7-9 and TRBJ1-1, reads DTGVSQNPRHKITKRGQNVTFRCDPISEHNRLYWYRQTLGQGPEFLTYFQNEAQLEKSRLLSDRFSAERPKGSFSTLEIQRTEQGDSAMYLCASSFLQGITEAFFGQGTRLTVV.